A selection of T cell receptor beta chains follows, all from one sample in a study of beta chain features in type 1 diabetes. Method: immunoSEQ multiplex PCR; TCRdb's copy keeps in-frame clones and lacks some. The table lists 450,000 to 550,000 clones, approximately 28% of them singletons. Sequencing was carried out using naive CD4+ T cells from blood. The receptors were gathered from a man between 18 and 35 years old in good health. The CDR3 runs from the conserved cysteine through the conserved F or W. The D gene is left open where the match is weak. Clone sizes are given selectively: once, few, many, or a class where the clone is expanded.

DNA | CDR3 | D | J | size | V
TGCAGCGTTGATGTTAGCGGTAGCACAGATACGCAGTATTTT | CSVDVSGSTDTQYF | . | TRBJ2-3 | . | TRBV29-1
TGTGCCAGCAGCTTAACTAGCGGGAGCTACGAGCAGTACTTC | CASSLTSGSYEQYF | TRBD2 | TRBJ2-7 | few | TRBV7-2
TGTGCCTGGAGTCAGCCGGGACAAGGGACTGAAGCTTTCTTT | CAWSQPGQGTEAFF | . | TRBJ1-1 | . | TRBV30
TGTGCCAGCAGCGCACACCAGGAGACCCAGTACTTC | CASSAHQETQYF | . | TRBJ2-5 | few | TRBV9
TGTGCCAGCCTCTGGACAGGGAACGGCAATCAGCCCCAGCATTTT | CASLWTGNGNQPQHF | TRBD1 | TRBJ1-5 | . | TRBV6-1
TGTGCCAGCAGCTTCGTAGGACCGGGTACAGATACGCAGTATTTT | CASSFVGPGTDTQYF | . | TRBJ2-3 | . | TRBV7-2
TGCAGCGTACGGCAGGGTATCTACGAGCAGTACTTC | CSVRQGIYEQYF | . | TRBJ2-7 | few | TRBV29-1
TGCGCCAGCAGCCAAGCTAGCGGAAGCACAGATACGCAGTATTTT | CASSQASGSTDTQYF | TRBD2 | TRBJ2-3 | few | TRBV4-3
TGCGCCAGCAGCTTTACTAGCGGATCCTACAATGAGCAGTTCTTC | CASSFTSGSYNEQFF | TRBD2 | TRBJ2-1 | . | TRBV5-1
TGTGCCAGCTCTTACGCCCAGGGACAGGTGGAGACCCAGTACTTC | CASSYAQGQVETQYF | TRBD1 | TRBJ2-5 | . | TRBV18
TGCGCCAGCAGAGAACTAGCCGAACAGACCGGGGAGCTGTTTTTT | CASRELAEQTGELFF | . | TRBJ2-2 | . | TRBV5-1
TGCGCCAGCAGCTTGGCGGGACAGGGGAGCTACAATGAGCAGTTCTTC | CASSLAGQGSYNEQFF | TRBD1 | TRBJ2-1 | . | TRBV5-1
TGTGCCAGCTCACGGCGACAGGGTGATTACGAGCAGTACTTC | CASSRRQGDYEQYF | TRBD1 | TRBJ2-7 | . | TRBV18
TGTGCCAGCAGTCCCCCTAGGGCCGATACGCAGTATTTT | CASSPPRADTQYF | . | TRBJ2-3 | . | TRBV5-4
TGCGCCAGCAGCTTATCGGTAAAGAACACTGAAGCTTTCTTT | CASSLSVKNTEAFF | . | TRBJ1-1 | . | TRBV5-1
TGTGCCTGGAGCCCTGGACAGGGAAGGGATCAGCCCCAGCATTTT | CAWSPGQGRDQPQHF | TRBD1 | TRBJ1-5 | . | TRBV30
TGTGCCAGCAGCCAAAGGGACAGCTCCTACAATGAGCAGTTCTTC | CASSQRDSSYNEQFF | TRBD1 | TRBJ2-1 | few | TRBV14
TGCAGCGTCAGACAGGGAACCAACACCGGGGAGCTGTTTTTT | CSVRQGTNTGELFF | TRBD1 | TRBJ2-2 | few | TRBV29-1
TGTGCCACCAGCAGGGTTAATCAGCCCCAGCATTTT | CATSRVNQPQHF | . | TRBJ1-5 | few | TRBV15
TGTGCCTGGAGTGTACGGAGGTCATCTGGAAACACCATATATTTT | CAWSVRRSSGNTIYF | . | TRBJ1-3 | . | TRBV30
TGTGCCAGCAGCTTAGGACCCGAGCAGTACTTC | CASSLGPEQYF | . | TRBJ2-7 | . | TRBV7-2
TGCGCCAGCAGTGTGGGCAGGCAGGAGACCCAGTACTTC | CASSVGRQETQYF | . | TRBJ2-5 | . | TRBV10-2
TGTGCCACCTTAGGGACTAGCAGAAGTATAAATGAGCAGTTCTTC | CATLGTSRSINEQFF | TRBD2 | TRBJ2-1 | . | TRBV10-3
TGTGCCAGTAGTATAGATAATTGGAACACTGAAGCTTTCTTT | CASSIDNWNTEAFF | . | TRBJ1-1 | . | TRBV19
TGTGCCAGCAGGCCCCTAGGGGGCTCCTACAATGAGCAGTTCTTC | CASRPLGGSYNEQFF | . | TRBJ2-1 | . | TRBV7-2
TGCAGCGTTCGAGACAGACCGTTCTCCTACGAGCAGTACTTC | CSVRDRPFSYEQYF | . | TRBJ2-7 | few | TRBV29-1
TGTGCCAGCAGCGTTAGGGCTAGCGGGAGTGTTGCAGATACGCAGTATTTT | CASSVRASGSVADTQYF | TRBD2 | TRBJ2-3 | . | TRBV9
TGTGCCTGGAGTGTTAGGGGGGGAACTGAAGCTTTCTTT | CAWSVRGGTEAFF | . | TRBJ1-1 | . | TRBV30
TGTGCCTGGAGTGAGGACAGGGCCTACGAGCAGTACTTC | CAWSEDRAYEQYF | TRBD1 | TRBJ2-7 | . | TRBV30
TGTGCCAGCAGCCGGGACAGGGTCAATCAGCCCCAGCATTTT | CASSRDRVNQPQHF | TRBD1 | TRBJ1-5 | few | TRBV7-2
TGTGCCAGCAGCCAAGAAACAGGGAGGGCTTACAATGAGCAGTTCTTC | CASSQETGRAYNEQFF | . | TRBJ2-1 | . | TRBV4-2
TGTGCCAGCAGCCCCCTAGAGTCCATATACGAGCAGTACTTC | CASSPLESIYEQYF | . | TRBJ2-7 | . | TRBV9
TGCAGCGTCGGGACAGGGACCTTCGACGAGCAGTACTTC | CSVGTGTFDEQYF | TRBD1 | TRBJ2-7 | few | TRBV29-1
TGTGCCAGCAGCATAGACGCCAAAAACATTCAGTACTTC | CASSIDAKNIQYF | . | TRBJ2-4 | . | TRBV6-6
TGCAGTGCTATAGGGAGTTATGGCTACACCTTC | CSAIGSYGYTF | . | TRBJ1-2 | . | TRBV20-1
TGTGCCTGGGGGGCCGTTGAGCAGTTCTTC | CAWGAVEQFF | . | TRBJ2-1 | . | TRBV30
TGCGCCAGCAGCTGGACAGGAAAAAACACAGATACGCAGTATTTT | CASSWTGKNTDTQYF | TRBD1 | TRBJ2-3 | . | TRBV5-1
TGCAGCGTTTTACCGGCGGCTGAGCAGTTCTTC | CSVLPAAEQFF | . | TRBJ2-1 | few | TRBV29-1
TGTGCCTGGAGTCCTGGACTAGCGGTCGATGAGCAGTTCTTC | CAWSPGLAVDEQFF | TRBD2 | TRBJ2-1 | few | TRBV30
TGTGCCAGCAGCTTAGAGCTCACAGATACGCAGTATTTT | CASSLELTDTQYF | . | TRBJ2-3 | . | TRBV7-2
TGTGCCATCGCTCTCAACACCGGGGAGCTGTTTTTT | CAIALNTGELFF | . | TRBJ2-2 | few | TRBV10-3
TGTGCCTGGAGGGGACAAATCAATCAGCCCCAGCATTTT | CAWRGQINQPQHF | . | TRBJ1-5 | . | TRBV30